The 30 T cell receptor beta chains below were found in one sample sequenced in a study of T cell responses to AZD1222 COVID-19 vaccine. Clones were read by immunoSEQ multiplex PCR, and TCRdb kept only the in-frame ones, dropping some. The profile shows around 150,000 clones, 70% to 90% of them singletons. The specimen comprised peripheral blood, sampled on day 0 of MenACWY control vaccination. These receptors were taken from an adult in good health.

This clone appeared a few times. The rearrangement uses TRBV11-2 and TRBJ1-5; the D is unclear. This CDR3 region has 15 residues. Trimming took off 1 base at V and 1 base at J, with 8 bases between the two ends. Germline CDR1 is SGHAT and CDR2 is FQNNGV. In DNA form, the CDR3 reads TGTGCCAGCAGCTTAGCATCGGGCAGCAATCAGCCCCAGCATTTT. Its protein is CASSLASGSNQPQHF. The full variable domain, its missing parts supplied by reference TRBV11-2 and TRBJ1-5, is EAGVAQSPRYKIIEKRQSVAFWCNPISGHATLYWYQQILGQGPKLLIQFQNNGVVDDSQLPKDRFSAERLKGVDSTLKIQPAKLEDSAVYLCASSLASGSNQPQHFGDGTRLSIL.

CDR3 residues: CASSSDRLEQYF. The DNA for the CDR3 is TGTGCCAGCTCATCCGACAGGCTTGAGCAGTACTTC. This chain joins TRBV18 and TRBJ2-7; D might be TRBD1 (6 bases). V gave up 5 bases and J gave up 7 bases, with 12 bases separating them. The germline V gene encodes CDR1 KGHSH and CDR2 LQKENI. The CDR3 has 12 amino acids.

In DNA form, the CDR3 reads TGTGCCAGCTCACTACTCTTGAGACAGATGAACACTGAAGCTTTCTTT. Amino acids: CASSLLLRQMNTEAFF. This sequence joins TRBV18 and TRBJ1-1; possible D gene TRBD1, 5 bases. Germline CDR1 KGHSH, CDR2 LQKENI. The V gene lost 4 bases and the J gene lost 0 bases, with 15 bases spanning the gap. The length of the CDR3 is 16 residues.

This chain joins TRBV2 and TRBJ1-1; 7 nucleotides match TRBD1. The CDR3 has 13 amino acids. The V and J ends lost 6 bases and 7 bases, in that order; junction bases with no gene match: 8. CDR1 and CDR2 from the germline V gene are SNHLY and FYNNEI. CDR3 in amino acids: CASRGPQGSEAFF. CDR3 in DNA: TGTGCCAGCAGGGGTCCACAGGGGAGTGAAGCTTTCTTT.

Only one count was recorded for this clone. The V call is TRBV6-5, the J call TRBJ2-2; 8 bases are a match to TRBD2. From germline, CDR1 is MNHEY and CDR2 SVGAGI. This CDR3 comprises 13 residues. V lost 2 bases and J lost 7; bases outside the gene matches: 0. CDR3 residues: CASSYSGGGELFF. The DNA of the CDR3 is TGTGCCAGCAGTTACAGCGGGGGCGGGGAGCTGTTTTTT.

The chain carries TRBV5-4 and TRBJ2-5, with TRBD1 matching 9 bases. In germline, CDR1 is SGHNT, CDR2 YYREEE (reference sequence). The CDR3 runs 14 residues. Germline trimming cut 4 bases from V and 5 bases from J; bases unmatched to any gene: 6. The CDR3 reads CASSDPGQGETQYF. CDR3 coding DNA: TGTGCCAGCAGCGATCCTGGACAGGGGGAGACCCAGTACTTC.

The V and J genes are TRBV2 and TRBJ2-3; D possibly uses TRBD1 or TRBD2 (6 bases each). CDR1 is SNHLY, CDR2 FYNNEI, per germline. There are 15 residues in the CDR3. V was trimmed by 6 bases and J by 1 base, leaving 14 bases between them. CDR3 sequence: CASRRDQGRTDTQYF. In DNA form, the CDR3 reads TGTGCCAGCAGGCGGGATCAGGGGCGCACAGATACGCAGTATTTT.

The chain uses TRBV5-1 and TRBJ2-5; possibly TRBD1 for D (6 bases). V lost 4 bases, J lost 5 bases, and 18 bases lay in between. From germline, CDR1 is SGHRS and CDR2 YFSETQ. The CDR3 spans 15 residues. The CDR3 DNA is TGCGCCAGCAGCACCGTCCGACAGGCACGGGAGACCCAGTACTTC. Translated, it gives CASSTVRQARETQYF. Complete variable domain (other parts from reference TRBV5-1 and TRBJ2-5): KAGVTQTPRYLIKTRGQQVTLSCSPISGHRSVSWYQQTPGQGLQFLFEYFSETQRNKGNFPGRFSGRQFSNSRSEMNVSTLELGDSALYLCASSTVRQARETQYFGPGTRLLVL.

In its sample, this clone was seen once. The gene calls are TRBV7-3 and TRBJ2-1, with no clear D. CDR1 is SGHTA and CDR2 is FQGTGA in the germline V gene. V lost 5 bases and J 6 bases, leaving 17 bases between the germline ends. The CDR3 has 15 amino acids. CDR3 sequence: CASSVSSGSGNEQFF. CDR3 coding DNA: TGTGCCAGCAGCGTCTCTTCAGGATCGGGCAATGAGCAGTTCTTC.

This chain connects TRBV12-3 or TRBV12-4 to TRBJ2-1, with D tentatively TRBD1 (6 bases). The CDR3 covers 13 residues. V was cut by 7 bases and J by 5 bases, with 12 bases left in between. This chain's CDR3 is CASTPGTNNEQFF. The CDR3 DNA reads TGTGCCAGCACCCCTGGGACAAACAATGAGCAGTTCTTC.

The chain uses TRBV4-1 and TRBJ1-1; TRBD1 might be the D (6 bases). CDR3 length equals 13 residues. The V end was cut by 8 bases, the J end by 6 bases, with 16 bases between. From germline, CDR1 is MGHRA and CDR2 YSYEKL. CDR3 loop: CASAREGVAEAFF. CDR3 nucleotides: TGCGCCAGCGCCCGAGAGGGGGTAGCTGAAGCTTTCTTT.

CDR3 DNA: TGTGCCAGCAGTGAAACCCCGGGGTACAATGAGCAGTTCTTC. Translated: CASSETPGYNEQFF. The J gene is TRBJ2-1, the V gene TRBV2; weak D call: TRBD2 (5 bases). V lost 2 bases and J lost 4, with 9 bases in between. CDR1 is SNHLY and CDR2 is FYNNEI in the germline V gene. The CDR3 totals 14 residues. Full variable domain (rest looked up from reference TRBV2 and TRBJ2-1): EPEVTQTPSHQVTQMGQEVILRCVPISNHLYFYWYRQILGQKVEFLVSFYNNEISEKSEIFDDQFSVERPDGSNFTLKIRSTKLEDSAMYFCASSETPGYNEQFFGPGTRLTVL.

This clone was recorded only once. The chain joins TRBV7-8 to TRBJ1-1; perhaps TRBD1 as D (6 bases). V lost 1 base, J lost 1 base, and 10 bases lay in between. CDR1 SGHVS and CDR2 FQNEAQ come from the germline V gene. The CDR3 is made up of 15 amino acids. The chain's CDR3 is CASSLVGGANTEAFF. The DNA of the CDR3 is TGTGCCAGCAGCTTAGTAGGGGGGGCGAACACTGAAGCTTTCTTT. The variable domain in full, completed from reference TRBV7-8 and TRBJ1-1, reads GAGVSQSPRYKVAKRGQDVALRCDPISGHVSLFWYQQALGQGPEFLTYFQNEAQLDKSGLPSDRFFAERPEGSVSTLKIQRTQQEDSAVYLCASSLVGGANTEAFFGQGTRLTVV.

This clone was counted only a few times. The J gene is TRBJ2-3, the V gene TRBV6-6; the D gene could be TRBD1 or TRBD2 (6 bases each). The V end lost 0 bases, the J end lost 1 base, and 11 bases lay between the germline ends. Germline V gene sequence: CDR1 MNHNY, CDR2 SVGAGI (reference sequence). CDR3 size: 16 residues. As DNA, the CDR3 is TGTGCCAGCAGTTACTCGATGGGGGGCGGCACAGATACGCAGTATTTT. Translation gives CASSYSMGGGTDTQYF.

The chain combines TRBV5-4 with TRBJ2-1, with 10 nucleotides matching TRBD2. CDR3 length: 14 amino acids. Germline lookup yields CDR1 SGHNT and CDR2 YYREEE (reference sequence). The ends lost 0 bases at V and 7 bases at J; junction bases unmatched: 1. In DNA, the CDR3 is TGTGCCAGCAGCTTGGCTAGCGGGAGAAATGAGCAGTTCTTC. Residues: CASSLASGRNEQFF. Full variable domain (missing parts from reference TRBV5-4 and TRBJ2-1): ETGVTQSPTHLIKTRGQQVTLRCSSQSGHNTVSWYQQALGQGPQFIFQYYREEENGRGNFPPRFSGLQFPNYSSELNVNALELDDSALYLCASSLASGRNEQFFGPGTRLTVL.

The CDR3: CATRPTVMAGELFF. In nucleotides, the CDR3 is TGTGCCACCAGACCCACAGTGATGGCCGGGGAGCTGTTTTTT. The chain is built from TRBV15 and TRBJ2-2; D remains unclear. CDR3 length: 14 amino acids. Germline V gene data show CDR1 as LNHNV and CDR2 as YYDKDF (reference sequence). Trimming shortened V by 6 bases and J by 6 bases, and 14 bases separated the two germline ends.

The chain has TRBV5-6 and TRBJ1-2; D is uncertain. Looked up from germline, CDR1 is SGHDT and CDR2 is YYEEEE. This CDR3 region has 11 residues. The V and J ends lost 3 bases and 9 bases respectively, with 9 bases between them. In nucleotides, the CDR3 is TGTGCCAGCAGCTCGAGAGGAAGCTACACCTTC. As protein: CASSSRGSYTF.

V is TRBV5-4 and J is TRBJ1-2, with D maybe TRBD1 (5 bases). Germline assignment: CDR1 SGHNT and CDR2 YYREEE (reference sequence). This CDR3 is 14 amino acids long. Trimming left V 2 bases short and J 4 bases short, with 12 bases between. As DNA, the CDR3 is TGTGCCAGCAGCTTCCAAAGGGGATCCTATGGCTACACCTTC. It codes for CASSFQRGSYGYTF.

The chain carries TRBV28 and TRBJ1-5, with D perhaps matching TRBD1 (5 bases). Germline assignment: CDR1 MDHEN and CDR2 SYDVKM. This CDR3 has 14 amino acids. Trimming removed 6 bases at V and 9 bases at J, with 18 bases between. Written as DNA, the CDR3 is TGTGCCAGCAGACCACCCGGGTCAGGGAGGCCCCAGCATTTT. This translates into CASRPPGSGRPQHF. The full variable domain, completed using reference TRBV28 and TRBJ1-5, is DVKVTQSSRYLVKRTGEKVFLECVQDMDHENMFWYRQDPGLGLRLIYFSYDVKMKEKGDIPEGYSVSREKKERFSLILESASTNQTSMYLCASRPPGSGRPQHFGDGTRLSIL.

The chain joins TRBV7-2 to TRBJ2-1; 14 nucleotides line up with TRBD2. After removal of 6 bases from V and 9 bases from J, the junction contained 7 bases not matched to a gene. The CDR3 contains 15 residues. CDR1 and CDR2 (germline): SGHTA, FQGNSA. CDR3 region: CASRTTSGREGEQFF. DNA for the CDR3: TGTGCCAGCAGGACGACTAGCGGGAGGGAGGGTGAGCAGTTCTTC.

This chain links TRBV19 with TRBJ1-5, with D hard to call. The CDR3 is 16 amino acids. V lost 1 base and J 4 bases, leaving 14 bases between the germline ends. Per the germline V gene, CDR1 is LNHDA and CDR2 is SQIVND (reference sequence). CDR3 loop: CASSIVVGSGNQPQHF. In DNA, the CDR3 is TGTGCCAGTAGTATAGTCGTAGGATCTGGAAATCAGCCCCAGCATTTT. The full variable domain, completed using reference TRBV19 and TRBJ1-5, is DGGITQSPKYLFRKEGQNVTLSCEQNLNHDAMYWYRQDPGQGLRLIYYSQIVNDFQKGDIAEGYSVSREKKESFPLTVTSAQKNPTAFYLCASSIVVGSGNQPQHFGDGTRLSIL.

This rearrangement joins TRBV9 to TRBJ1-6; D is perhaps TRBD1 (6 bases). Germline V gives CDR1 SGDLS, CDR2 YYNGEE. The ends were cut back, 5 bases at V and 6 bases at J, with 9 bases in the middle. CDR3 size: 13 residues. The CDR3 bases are TGTGCCAGCAGTGCACAGGGTAATTCACCCCTCCACTTT. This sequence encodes CASSAQGNSPLHF.

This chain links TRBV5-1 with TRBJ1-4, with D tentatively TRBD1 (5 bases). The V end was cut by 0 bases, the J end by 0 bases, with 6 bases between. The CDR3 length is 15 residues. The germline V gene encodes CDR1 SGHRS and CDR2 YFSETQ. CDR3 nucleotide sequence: TGCGCCAGCAGCTTGGGGACAACAACTAATGAAAAACTGTTTTTT. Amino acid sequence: CASSLGTTTNEKLFF.

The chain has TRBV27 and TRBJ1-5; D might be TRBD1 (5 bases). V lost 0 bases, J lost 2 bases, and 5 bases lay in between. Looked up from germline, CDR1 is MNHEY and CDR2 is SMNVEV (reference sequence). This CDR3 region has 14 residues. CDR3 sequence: CASSLSGGNQPQHF. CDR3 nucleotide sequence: TGTGCCAGCAGTTTATCAGGGGGCAATCAGCCCCAGCATTTT.

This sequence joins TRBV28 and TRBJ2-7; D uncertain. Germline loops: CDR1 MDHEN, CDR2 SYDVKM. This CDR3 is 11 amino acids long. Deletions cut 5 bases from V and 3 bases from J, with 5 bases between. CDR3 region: CASSNHYEQYF. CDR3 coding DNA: TGTGCCAGCAGTAATCACTACGAGCAGTACTTC.

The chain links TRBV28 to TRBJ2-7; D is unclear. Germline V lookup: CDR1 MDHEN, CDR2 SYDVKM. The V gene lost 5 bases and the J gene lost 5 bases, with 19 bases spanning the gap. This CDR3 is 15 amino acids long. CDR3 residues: CASSPWTSQRHEQYF. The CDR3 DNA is TGTGCCAGCAGTCCCTGGACCAGCCAAAGGCACGAGCAGTACTTC. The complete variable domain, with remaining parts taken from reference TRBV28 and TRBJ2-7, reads DVKVTQSSRYLVKRTGEKVFLECVQDMDHENMFWYRQDPGLGLRLIYFSYDVKMKEKGDIPEGYSVSREKKERFSLILESASTNQTSMYLCASSPWTSQRHEQYFGPGTRLTVT.

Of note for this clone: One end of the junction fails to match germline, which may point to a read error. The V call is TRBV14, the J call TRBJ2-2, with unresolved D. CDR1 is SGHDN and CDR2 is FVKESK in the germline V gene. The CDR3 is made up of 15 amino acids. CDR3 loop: CASSQEAAKTGELFF. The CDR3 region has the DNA TGTGCCAGCAGCCAAGAGGCTGCGAAAACCGGGGAGCTGTTTTTT.

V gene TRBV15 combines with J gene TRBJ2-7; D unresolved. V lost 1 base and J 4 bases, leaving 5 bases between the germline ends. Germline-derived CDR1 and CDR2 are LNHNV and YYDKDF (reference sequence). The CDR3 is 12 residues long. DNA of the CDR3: TGTGCCACCAGCAGAGGGAAATACGAGCAGTACTTC. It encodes CATSRGKYEQYF.

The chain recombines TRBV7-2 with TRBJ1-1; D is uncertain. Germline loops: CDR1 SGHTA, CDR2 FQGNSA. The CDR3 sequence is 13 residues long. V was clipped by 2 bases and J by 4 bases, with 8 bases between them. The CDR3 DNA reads TGTGCCAGCAGCTTATATGGGCCCACTGAAGCTTTCTTT. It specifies CASSLYGPTEAFF.

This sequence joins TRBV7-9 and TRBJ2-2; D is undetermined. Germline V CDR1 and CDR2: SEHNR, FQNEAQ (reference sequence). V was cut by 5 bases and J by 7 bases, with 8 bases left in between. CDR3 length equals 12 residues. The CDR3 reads CASSLRVGELFF. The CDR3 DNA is TGTGCCAGCAGCCTACGAGTCGGGGAGCTGTTTTTT.